These 7 T cell receptor beta chains originate from one sample sequenced in a study of cytomegalovirus exposure and HLA in healthy donors. Primers for the PCR totalled 60 Vbeta and 13 Jbeta. Using immunoSEQ multiplex PCR, the repertoire was profiled, and TCRdb retains in-frame clones only, with some absent. The table lists 150,000 to 200,000 clones, 75% to 90% of them singletons, with 6.3% in the top ten. Sequenced input: PBMCs. The receptors were gathered from a man in his forties or fifties in good health and CMV-seropositive.

V and J are TRBV30 and TRBJ2-1, with 7 bases lining up with TRBD1. Trimming at V came to 1 base and at J to 9 bases, leaving 6 bases not matched to a gene. From germline, CDR1 is GTSNPN and CDR2 SVGIG (reference sequence). The CDR3 spans 13 residues. The CDR3 loop reads CAWSALTGVEQFF. As DNA, the CDR3 is TGTGCCTGGAGTGCCCTCACAGGGGTTGAGCAGTTCTTC.

Only one count was recorded for this clone. The chain has TRBV29-1 and TRBJ1-1; D is ambiguous. The CDR3 is 13 amino acids. CDR1 is SQVTM and CDR2 is ANQGSEA in the germline V gene. The CDR3 nucleotides read TGCATCACCCAAGGAGACTTGAACACTGAAGCTTTCTTT. It encodes CITQGDLNTEAFF.

V is TRBV28 and J is TRBJ1-1; 7 bases agree with TRBD1. The CDR3 is 12 amino acids. J lost 5 bases, V lost 8 bases, and 5 bases had no gene match. Germline V CDR1 and CDR2: MDHEN, SYDVKM. The CDR3 here is CASQQGRTEAFF. The CDR3 DNA follows: TGTGCCAGCCAACAGGGGCGGACTGAAGCTTTCTTT.

This rearrangement joins TRBV6-5 to TRBJ2-3, with TRBD1 matching over 9 bases. J lost 0 bases, V lost 0 bases, and 1 base had no gene match. CDR1 is MNHEY and CDR2 is SVGAGI in the germline V gene. The CDR3 length is 16 residues. The CDR3 DNA reads as TGTGCCAGCAGTTACTCCGGGACAGGGAGCACAGATACGCAGTATTTT. Translated: CASSYSGTGSTDTQYF.

The chain is built from TRBV7-3 and TRBJ2-3; 10 bases line up with TRBD2. This CDR3 is built from 17 residues. Germline V gene data show CDR1 as SGHTA and CDR2 as FQGTGA. V was pared by 2 bases and J by 6 bases, with 11 bases of the junction left unmatched. The DNA of the CDR3 is TGTGCCAGCAGCTTAGATGGAAGCGGGGGGGCCGGGGATACGCAGTATTTT. It is translated as CASSLDGSGGAGDTQYF.

This clone appeared a single time. This chain joins TRBV7-8 and TRBJ2-3; 12 bases align to TRBD2. The CDR3 consists of 18 residues. J lost 3 bases, V lost 1 base, and 8 bases had no gene match. Germline V gene sequence: CDR1 SGHVS, CDR2 FQNEAQ. The CDR3 reads CASSLGGSSGGATDTQYF. CDR3 coding DNA: TGTGCCAGCAGCTTAGGGGGCTCTAGCGGGGGGGCAACAGATACGCAGTATTTT.

This chain connects TRBV28 to TRBJ2-7; the match to TRBD1 covers 7 bases. The ends lost 4 bases at V and 3 bases at J; junction bases unmatched: 6. Germline V gene lookup returns CDR1 MDHEN and CDR2 SYDVKM. This CDR3 region has 14 residues. The CDR3 reads CASSYTDRVYEQYF. The DNA of the CDR3 is TGTGCCAGCAGTTATACCGACAGGGTCTACGAGCAGTACTTC.